Below, 32 T cell receptor beta chains from the same sample are listed, as sequenced in a study of read filtering for tumor transcriptome and immune sequencing. From 400 to 450 ng of RNA, a library with molecular barcoded alpha/delta and beta/gamma adaptors was made. TCRdb passed the reads through MiXCR, listing each CDR3 protein once. In the table there are under 150,000 distinct CDR3 sequences, roughly an eighth of which are singletons. The sample taken for sequencing was a population of CD138-negative cells sorted from bone marrow. The receptors here all came from a donor at least 40 years old with multiple myeloma.

This clonotype was observed once. Just one base apart from a much larger clone, this may be a read error. The chain is built from TRBV20-1 and TRBJ2-7, with a weak D call TRBD2 (6 bases). The ends were cut back, 6 bases at V and 5 bases at J, with 14 bases in the middle. CDR1 and CDR2 (germline): DFQATT, SNEGSKA (reference sequence). The CDR3 consists of 12 residues. CDR3 coding DNA: TGCAGTGCCCGGAGGGCCAGGAACGAGCAGTACTTC. Translation gives CSARRARNEQYF.

This clonotype was picked up many times. This chain joins TRBV20-1 and TRBJ1-1; 7 positions agree with TRBD1. In germline, CDR1 is DFQATT, CDR2 SNEGSKA (reference sequence). This CDR3 region has 11 residues. The CDR3 region is CSPLTPQGAFF. In DNA form, the CDR3 reads TGCAGCCCCTTAACCCCACAGGGGGCTTTCTTT.

This clonotype was recorded a few times. A much more abundant neighbour one base away suggests this may be a read error. J is TRBJ1-2 and V is TRBV7-9, with 9 bases identical to TRBD1. This CDR3 comprises 13 residues. Germline V lookup: CDR1 SEHNR, CDR2 FQNEAQ (reference sequence). The DNA of the CDR3 is TGTGCCGGCAGCTGGACAGGGGATTCCGGCTACACCTTC. This gives the protein CAGSWTGDSGYTF.

V is TRBV4-3 and J is TRBJ2-5; D unclear. Trimming took off 9 bases at V and 2 bases at J, with 19 bases between the two ends. The CDR3 contains 15 residues. CDR1 LGHNA and CDR2 YSLEER come from the germline V gene. The CDR3 region has the DNA TGCGCCAGTAGGCAAGATTTAGTGGGGCAAGAGACCCAGTACTTC. It encodes CASRQDLVGQETQYF.

Comment on this clonotype: This may be a read error: a much more frequent sequence differs by one nucleotide. This chain uses TRBV20-1 with TRBJ2-1, with a tentative D call TRBD2 (6 bases). CDR3 length equals 14 residues. V shed 4 bases and J shed 12 bases, with 22 bases lying between them. CDR1 DFQATT and CDR2 SNEGSKA come from the germline V gene (reference sequence). The CDR3 region is CSAKEEGRGGGQFF. The CDR3 DNA reads TGCAGTGCTAAGGAGGAGGGCCGGGGCGGTGGGCAGTTCTTC.

Many counts were recorded for this clonotype. The chain has TRBV12-3 or TRBV12-4 and TRBJ2-3, with 9 positions matching TRBD1. The CDR3 loop spans 15 amino acids. V dropped 6 bases and J dropped 3; count of bases not matched to a gene: 7. CDR3 amino acids: CASSRDRVGTDTQYF. The CDR3 DNA follows: TGTGCCAGCAGCAGGGACAGGGTAGGGACAGATACGCAGTATTTT.

The sample holds many counts of this clonotype. The CDR3 region has the DNA TGTGCCAGCAGCTTATTGTCACAGCTTTCCTACAATGAGCAGTTCTTC. Its protein product is CASSLLSQLSYNEQFF. V is TRBV7-6 and J is TRBJ2-1; the D is unclear. Per germline, CDR1 SGHVS and CDR2 FNYEAQ. V was cut by 2 bases and J by 1 base, with 12 bases left in between. This CDR3 has 16 amino acids.

On this clonotype: This likely comes from a read error, as the CDR3 has no conserved phenylalanine or tryptophan at its end. The CDR3 region is CASSPRPAGTDEQFL. CDR3 bases: TGTGCCAGCTCACCACGCCCAGCAGGGACCGATGAGCAGTTCCTC. This chain uses TRBV18 with TRBJ2-1; the D call may be TRBD1 or TRBD2 (5 bases each). This CDR3 is 15 amino acids long. CDR1 is KGHSH, CDR2 LQKENI, per germline. The V and J ends lost 1 base and 8 bases respectively, with 15 bases between them.

The chain recombines TRBV20-1 with TRBJ2-2; possibly TRBD1 for D (5 bases). This CDR3 is 16 amino acids long. V lost 6 bases, J lost 2 bases, and 19 bases lay in between. Germline loops: CDR1 DFQATT, CDR2 SNEGSKA (reference sequence). CDR3 region: CSAQDMASINTGELFF. The CDR3 nucleotides read TGCAGTGCCCAGGACATGGCCTCGATCAACACCGGGGAGCTGTTTTTT.

This clonotype was observed at least ten times. The rearrangement uses TRBV7-8 and TRBJ2-1; D is perhaps TRBD1 or TRBD2 (6 bases each). The CDR3 totals 15 residues. Germline CDR1 SGHVS, CDR2 FQNEAQ. The V end lost 1 base, the J end lost 9 bases, and 16 bases lay between the germline ends. The CDR3 protein is CASSLGGPWRGEQFF. The CDR3 DNA reads TGTGCCAGCAGCTTAGGGGGGCCTTGGCGGGGTGAGCAGTTCTTC. The full variable domain, completed using reference TRBV7-8 and TRBJ2-1, is GAGVSQSPRYKVAKRGQDVALRCDPISGHVSLFWYQQALGQGPEFLTYFQNEAQLDKSGLPSDRFFAERPEGSVSTLKIQRTQQEDSAVYLCASSLGGPWRGEQFFGPGTRLTVL.

As regards this clonotype: The junction and the germline gene differ at one end; a read error may be behind it. The chain joins TRBV5-1 to TRBJ2-2; D gene uncertain. CDR1 and CDR2 (germline): SGHRS, YFSETQ. This CDR3 has 16 residues. In nucleotides, the CDR3 is TGCTCCAGCAGCTTTGAGGTTAATCTTGGGCCCGGGGAGCTGTTTTTT. Protein: CSSSFEVNLGPGELFF.

This clonotype occurred a few times. The CDR3 DNA reads as TGTGCCAGCAGAGCCGGGACAGGGGGTAACGAGCAGTACTTC. Amino acid sequence: CASRAGTGGNEQYF. V and J are TRBV2 and TRBJ2-7, with TRBD1 identical over 11 bases. CDR1 and CDR2 (germline): SNHLY, FYNNEI. CDR3 length: 14 amino acids. V trimming: 6 bases; J trimming: 5 bases; junction bases outside the gene matches: 6.

This clonotype showed up just a few times. The rearrangement joins TRBV15 to TRBJ1-1; D gene uncertain. Trimming cost V 11 bases and J 1 base, with 11 bases left between them. This CDR3 is built from 12 residues. Germline-derived CDR1 and CDR2 are LNHNV and YYDKDF (reference sequence). This CDR3 reads CAFVVRNTEAFF. The CDR3 bases are TGTGCCTTCGTGGTACGGAACACTGAAGCTTTCTTT.

With regard to this clonotype: This clone may be a read error of a much larger clone one base away. V and J are TRBV4-1 and TRBJ2-3; D unclear. The germline V gene has CDR1 MGHRA and CDR2 YSYEKL. The CDR3 is 14 amino acids. The V end lost 4 bases, the J end lost 0 bases, and 8 bases lay between the germline ends. DNA of the CDR3: TGCGCCAGCAGCCTAGATATGAGCACAGATACGCAGTATTTT. Translated, it gives CASSLDMSTDTQYF.

This clonotype was picked up many times. The chain links TRBV7-9 to TRBJ2-3; 10 bases align to TRBD2. CDR1 is SEHNR and CDR2 is FQNEAQ in the germline V gene (reference sequence). V trimming: 7 bases; J trimming: 6 bases; junction bases outside the gene matches: 25. The CDR3 extends over 20 amino acids. CDR3 amino acids: CASTPGLLAGGGAEWDTQYF. CDR3 in DNA: TGTGCCAGCACCCCCGGTTTGTTAGCGGGAGGAGGAGCAGAATGGGATACGCAGTATTTT.

The chain combines TRBV7-3 with TRBJ2-5, with D tentatively TRBD1 or TRBD2 (5 bases each). Trimming pared 6 bases from V and 11 bases from J, leaving 10 bases between. This CDR3 has 10 residues. Germline V gene lookup returns CDR1 SGHTA and CDR2 FQGTGA. Here the CDR3 reads CASRWDGQYF. The CDR3 region has the DNA TGTGCCAGCAGGTGGGACGGGCAGTACTTC. Full variable domain (outside the CDR3, taken from reference TRBV7-3 and TRBJ2-5): GAGVSQTPSNKVTEKGKYVELRCDPISGHTALYWYRQSLGQGPEFLIYFQGTGAADDSGLPNDRFFAVRPEGSVSTLKIQRTERGDSAVYLCASRWDGQYFGPGTRLLVL.

This clonotype was recorded at least ten times. The chain recombines TRBV4-1 with TRBJ2-3, with TRBD1 matching over 8 bases. The CDR3 runs 15 residues. The germline gives CDR1 MGHRA, CDR2 YSYEKL. J lost 6 bases, V lost 1 base, and 6 bases had no gene match. This CDR3 is CASSQVGGQADTQYF. In nucleotides, the CDR3 is TGCGCCAGCAGCCAAGTCGGGGGACAGGCCGATACGCAGTATTTT.

The chain carries TRBV5-4 and TRBJ1-2; possibly TRBD1 for D (5 bases). The CDR3 totals 13 residues. The V gene's germline CDR1 is SGHNT and CDR2 YYREEE (reference sequence). V lost 4 bases, J lost 6 bases, and 13 bases lay in between. CDR3 bases: TGTGCCAGCAGCACAGGCAGGGATAATGGCTACACCTTC. This gives the protein CASSTGRDNGYTF.

Ten or more counts support this clonotype. The chain is built from TRBV7-2 and TRBJ2-1; a possible D gene is TRBD2 (5 bases). The CDR3 spans 14 residues. Germline V CDR1 and CDR2: SGHTA, FQGNSA. Trimming removed 5 bases at V and 4 bases at J, with 12 bases between. This chain's CDR3 is CASSPWTSYNEQFF. The CDR3 nucleotides read TGTGCCAGCAGCCCCTGGACTTCATACAATGAGCAGTTCTTC.

The table lists this clonotype with a few counts. A much larger clone differs by one base, so this may be a read error. The V gene is TRBV18, the J gene TRBJ2-7; no firm D call. V lost 6 bases and J 5 bases, leaving 23 bases between the germline ends. The CDR3 extends over 16 amino acids. The germline V gene has CDR1 KGHSH and CDR2 LQKENI. The CDR3 bases are TGTGCCAGCTCCCCGCAGGACGTTCCGGGCGTCCACGAGCAGTACTTC. Residues: CASSPQDVPGVHEQYF.

This clonotype was detected only once. The junction does not match germline at one end; this may be a read error. The CDR3 is CSVRQVAF. In nucleotides, the CDR3 is TGCAGCGTTCGACAGGTAGCCTTC. The rearrangement links TRBV29-1 to TRBJ1-2; D is possibly TRBD1 (6 bases). The length of the CDR3 is 8 residues. From germline, CDR1 is SQVTM and CDR2 ANQGSEA.

Worth noting for this clonotype: The likely explanation is a read error, given a far larger clone one base away. The rearrangement uses TRBV7-3 and TRBJ2-1; the match to TRBD2 covers 8 bases. The CDR3 is made up of 14 amino acids. Germline V lookup: CDR1 SGHTA, CDR2 FQGTGA. CDR3 residues: CASSLALPGTSLLF. CDR3 coding DNA: TGTGCCAGCAGCTTAGCACTCCCCGGGACTAGTCTGCTCTTC.

This clonotype was counted many times. Here the CDR3 reads CASSVTSGRVTGELFF. CDR3 DNA sequence: TGTGCCAGCAGTGTGACTAGCGGGAGAGTCACCGGGGAGCTGTTTTTT. The rearrangement links TRBV6-4 to TRBJ2-2; 12 bases align to TRBD2. Germline V lookup: CDR1 MRHNA, CDR2 SNTAGT. The length of the CDR3 is 16 residues. V shed 4 bases and J 4 bases; nucleotides not matched to a gene: 4.

This clonotype was observed at least ten times. The chain uses TRBV19 and TRBJ1-5, with D maybe TRBD1 (6 bases). Germline CDR1 is LNHDA and CDR2 is SQIVND (reference sequence). The CDR3 is made up of 15 amino acids. V shed 5 bases and J shed 2 bases, with 13 bases lying between them. This CDR3 reads CASSFTGSGNQPQHF. The CDR3 DNA is TGTGCCAGTAGTTTCACAGGGTCGGGCAATCAGCCCCAGCATTTT.

This clonotype was counted at least ten times. The rearrangement links TRBV20-1 to TRBJ2-7, with 12 bases aligning to TRBD2. The V gene end was trimmed by 6 bases and the J gene end by 4 bases; junction bases not matched to a gene: 7. Germline lookup yields CDR1 DFQATT and CDR2 SNEGSKA (reference sequence). This CDR3 comprises 14 residues. In DNA form, the CDR3 reads TGCAGTGCCAAGACTAGCGGGAGAGGATACGAGCAGTACTTC. As protein: CSAKTSGRGYEQYF.

This clonotype was seen repeatedly, ten times or more. V and J are TRBV30 and TRBJ1-5; no firm D call. CDR3 length: 14 amino acids. Deletions cut 1 base from V and 2 bases from J, with 9 bases between. Germline V gene sequence: CDR1 GTSNPN, CDR2 SVGIG (reference sequence). As DNA, the CDR3 is TGTGCCTGGAGTGCCTACATTGGCAATCAGCCCCAGCATTTT. Its translation is CAWSAYIGNQPQHF.

About this clonotype itself: This sequence may be a read error, since a much larger clone differs from it by one base. The chain uses TRBV11-2 and TRBJ2-1; D uncertain. The CDR3 spans 15 residues. The germline V gene has CDR1 SGHAT and CDR2 FQNNGV. DNA for the CDR3: TGTGCCAGCAGGCAACTCCGTGGGTCCTACAAGGAGCAGTTCTTC. This sequence encodes CASRQLRGSYKEQFF.

This clonotype has at least ten counts. V usage is TRBV7-9 and J usage is TRBJ2-2; no reliable D call. With 1 base removed from V and 2 bases from J, the gap between germline ends came to 8 bases. CDR1 is SEHNR, CDR2 FQNEAQ, per germline (reference sequence). The CDR3 is 15 amino acids. The CDR3 bases are TGTGCCAGCAGCTTAGGGATTACTAACACCGGGGAGCTGTTTTTT. Translated: CASSLGITNTGELFF.

A word on this clonotype: This may be a read error: a much more frequent sequence differs by one nucleotide. The chain has TRBV9 and TRBJ2-1; no reliable D call. Germline loops: CDR1 SGDLS, CDR2 YYNGEE. CDR3 length: 12 amino acids. The CDR3 bases are TGTGCCAGCAGCGTAGTGTACAATGAGCGGTTCTTC. Protein product: CASSVVYNERFF.

This clonotype was counted many times. The chain couples TRBV15 to TRBJ2-3; 8 nucleotides match TRBD1. CDR1 LNHNV and CDR2 YYDKDF come from the germline V gene (reference sequence). Trimming took 4 bases from V and 4 from J; bases not matched to a gene: 16. The CDR3 runs 18 residues. The CDR3 region is CATSTPLQTGASADTQYF. In DNA, the CDR3 is TGTGCCACCAGCACCCCCCTGCAGACAGGGGCGTCGGCAGATACGCAGTATTTT. Looking up the rest from reference TRBV15 and TRBJ2-3 gives the full variable domain: DAMVIQNPRYQVTQFGKPVTLSCSQTLNHNVMYWYQQKSSQAPKLLFHYYDKDFNNEADTPDNFQSRRPNTSFCFLDIRSPGLGDTAMYLCATSTPLQTGASADTQYFGPGTRLTVL.

The chain carries TRBV3-1 and TRBJ2-1; D not resolved. The CDR3 extends over 14 amino acids. Germline CDR1 reads LGHDT; CDR2 reads YNNKEL (reference sequence). V was pared by 0 bases and J by 3 bases, with 6 bases between. CDR3 protein: CASSQEVHYNEQFF. The CDR3 bases are TGTGCCAGCAGCCAAGAAGTCCACTACAATGAGCAGTTCTTC.

This clonotype has ten or more counts. The gene calls are TRBV12-5 and TRBJ2-5, with 9 positions matching TRBD2. This CDR3 is built from 16 residues. V dropped 5 bases and J dropped 0; count of bases not matched to a gene: 7. Germline V gene sequence: CDR1 LGHNT, CDR2 FRNRAP. DNA of the CDR3: TGTGCTAGTGGTCTAGCGGGAACCGTTAACCAAGAGACCCAGTACTTC. Its protein is CASGLAGTVNQETQYF.